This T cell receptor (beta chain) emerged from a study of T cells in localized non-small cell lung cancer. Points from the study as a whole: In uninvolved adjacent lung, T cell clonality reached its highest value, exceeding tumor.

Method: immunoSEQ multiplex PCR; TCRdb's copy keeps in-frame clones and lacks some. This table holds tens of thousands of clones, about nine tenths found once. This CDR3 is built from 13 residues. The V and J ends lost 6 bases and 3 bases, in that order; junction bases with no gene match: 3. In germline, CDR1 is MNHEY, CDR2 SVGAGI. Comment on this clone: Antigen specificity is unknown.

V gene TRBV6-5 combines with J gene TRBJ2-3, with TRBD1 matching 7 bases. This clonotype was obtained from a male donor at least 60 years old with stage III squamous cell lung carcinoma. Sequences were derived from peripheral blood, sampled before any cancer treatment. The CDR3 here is CASRSTGTDTQYF. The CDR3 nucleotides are TGTGCCAGCAGGTCGACAGGGACAGATACGCAGTATTTT.